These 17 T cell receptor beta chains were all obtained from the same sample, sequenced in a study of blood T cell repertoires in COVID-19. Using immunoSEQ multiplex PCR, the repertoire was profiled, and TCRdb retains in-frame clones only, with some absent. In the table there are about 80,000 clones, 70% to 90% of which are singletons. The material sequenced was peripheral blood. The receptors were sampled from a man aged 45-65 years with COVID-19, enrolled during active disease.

The CDR3: CASSDSTGQRRDSYEQYF. DNA for the CDR3: TGTGCCAGCAGTGACTCGACGGGACAGCGGAGGGATTCCTACGAGCAGTACTTC. The rearrangement joins TRBV6-4 to TRBJ2-7; weak D call: TRBD1 (7 bases). Trimming pared 0 bases from V and 1 base from J, leaving 19 bases between. CDR1 is MRHNA, CDR2 SNTAGT, per germline. CDR3 length: 18 amino acids.

CDR3 sequence (DNA): TGTGCCAGCAGCTTAGATCTAATCGATGAGCAGTTCTTC. As protein: CASSLDLIDEQFF. The chain links TRBV11-3 to TRBJ2-1; D remains unclear. The V gene lost 0 bases and the J gene lost 8 bases, with 8 bases spanning the gap. Germline V lookup: CDR1 SGHNT, CDR2 YENEEA. This CDR3 has 13 amino acids. The whole variable domain, filled in from reference TRBV11-3 and TRBJ2-1, reads EAGVVQSPRYKIIEKKQPVAFWCNPISGHNTLYWYLQNLGQGPELLIRYENEEAVDDSQLPKDRFSAERLKGVDSTLKIQPAELGDSAVYLCASSLDLIDEQFFGPGTRLTVL.

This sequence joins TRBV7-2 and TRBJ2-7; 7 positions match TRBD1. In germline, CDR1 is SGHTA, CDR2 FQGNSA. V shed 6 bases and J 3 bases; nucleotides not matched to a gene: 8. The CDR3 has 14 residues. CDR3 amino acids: CASSKQGSHYEQYF. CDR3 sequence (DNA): TGTGCCAGCAGTAAACAGGGGAGCCACTACGAGCAGTACTTC.

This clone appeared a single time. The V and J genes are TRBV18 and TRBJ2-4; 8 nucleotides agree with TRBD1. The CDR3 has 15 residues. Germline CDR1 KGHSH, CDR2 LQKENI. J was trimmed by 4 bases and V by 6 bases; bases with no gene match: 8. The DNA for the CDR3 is TGTGCCAGCTCCCCAGGGGGCACAATGAAAAACATTCAGTACTTC. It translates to CASSPGGTMKNIQYF.

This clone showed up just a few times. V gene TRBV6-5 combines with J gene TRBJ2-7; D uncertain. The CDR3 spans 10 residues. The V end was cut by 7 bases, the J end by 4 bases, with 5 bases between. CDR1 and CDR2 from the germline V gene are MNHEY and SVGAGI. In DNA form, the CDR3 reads TGTGCCAGCATTCGTTACGAGCAGTACTTC. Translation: CASIRYEQYF.

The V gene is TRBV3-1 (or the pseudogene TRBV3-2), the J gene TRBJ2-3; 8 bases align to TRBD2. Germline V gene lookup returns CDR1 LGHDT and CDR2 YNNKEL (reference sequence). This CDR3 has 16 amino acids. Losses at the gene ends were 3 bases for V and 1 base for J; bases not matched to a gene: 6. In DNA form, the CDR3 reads TGTGCCAGCAGCCATAAAAGCGGGAGACGCACAGATACGCAGTATTTT. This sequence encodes CASSHKSGRRTDTQYF.

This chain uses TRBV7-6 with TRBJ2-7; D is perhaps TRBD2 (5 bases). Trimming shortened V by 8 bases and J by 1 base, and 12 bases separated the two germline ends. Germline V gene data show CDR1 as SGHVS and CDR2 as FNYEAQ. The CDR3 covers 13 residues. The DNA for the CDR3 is TGTGCCAGCCCAGCTAGCCCGTCCTACGAGCAGTACTTC. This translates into CASPASPSYEQYF.

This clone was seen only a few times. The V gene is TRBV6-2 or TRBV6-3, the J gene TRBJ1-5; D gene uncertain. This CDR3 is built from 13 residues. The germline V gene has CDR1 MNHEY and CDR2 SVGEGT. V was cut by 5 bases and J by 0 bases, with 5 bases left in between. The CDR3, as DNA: TGTGCCAGCAGTATAGTTAGCAATCAGCCCCAGCATTTT. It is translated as CASSIVSNQPQHF.

CDR3 nucleotide sequence: TGTGCCAGCAGCTTAGCACAACAGGACTATGGCTACACCTTC. Amino acids: CASSLAQQDYGYTF. The rearrangement uses TRBV7-9 and TRBJ1-2; D is perhaps TRBD1 (5 bases). The CDR3 totals 14 residues. Trimming took off 0 bases at V and 3 bases at J, with 8 bases between the two ends. Germline lookup yields CDR1 SEHNR and CDR2 FQNEAQ (reference sequence).

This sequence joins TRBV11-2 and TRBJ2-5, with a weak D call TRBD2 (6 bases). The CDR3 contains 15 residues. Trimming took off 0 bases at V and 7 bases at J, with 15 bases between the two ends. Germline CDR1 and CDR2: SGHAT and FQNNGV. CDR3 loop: CASSLDYGREVTQYF. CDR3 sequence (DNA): TGTGCCAGCAGCTTAGATTATGGCAGGGAGGTGACCCAGTACTTC. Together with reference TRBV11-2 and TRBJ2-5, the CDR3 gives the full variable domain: EAGVAQSPRYKIIEKRQSVAFWCNPISGHATLYWYQQILGQGPKLLIQFQNNGVVDDSQLPKDRFSAERLKGVDSTLKIQPAKLEDSAVYLCASSLDYGREVTQYFGPGTRLLVL.

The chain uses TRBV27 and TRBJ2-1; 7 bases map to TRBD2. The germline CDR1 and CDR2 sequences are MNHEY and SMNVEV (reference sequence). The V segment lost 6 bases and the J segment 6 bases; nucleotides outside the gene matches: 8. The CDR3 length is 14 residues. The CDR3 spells CASSLGGSFNEQFF. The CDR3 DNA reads TGTGCCAGCAGCTTGGGCGGGAGTTTCAATGAGCAGTTCTTC.

CDR3: CASSLGGRAPYEQYF. CDR3 nucleotide sequence: TGTGCCAGCAGCTTGGGCGGGAGGGCCCCCTACGAGCAGTACTTC. This chain uses TRBV5-6 with TRBJ2-7, with TRBD2 matching over 9 bases. CDR3 length: 15 residues. Germline V gene data show CDR1 as SGHDT and CDR2 as YYEEEE. The ends lost 0 bases at V and 2 bases at J; junction bases unmatched: 3.

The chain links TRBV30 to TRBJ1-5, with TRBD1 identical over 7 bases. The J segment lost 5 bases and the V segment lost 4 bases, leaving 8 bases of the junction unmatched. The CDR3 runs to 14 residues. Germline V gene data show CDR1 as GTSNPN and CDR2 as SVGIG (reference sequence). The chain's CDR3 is CAWNHRGDDQPQHF. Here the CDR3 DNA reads TGTGCCTGGAACCACAGGGGAGACGATCAGCCCCAGCATTTT. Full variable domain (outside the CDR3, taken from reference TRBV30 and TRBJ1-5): SQTIHQWPATLVQPVGSPLSLECTVEGTSNPNLYWYRQAAGRGLQLLFYSVGIGQISSEVPQNLSASRPQDRQFILSSKKLLLSDSGFYLCAWNHRGDDQPQHFGDGTRLSIL.

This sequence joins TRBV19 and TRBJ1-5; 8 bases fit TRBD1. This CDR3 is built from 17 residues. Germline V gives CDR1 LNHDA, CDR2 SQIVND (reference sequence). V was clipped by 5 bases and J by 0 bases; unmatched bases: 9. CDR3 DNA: TGTGCCAGTAGTCTTCGGACAGGGAGATATAGCAATCAGCCCCAGCATTTT. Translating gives CASSLRTGRYSNQPQHF.

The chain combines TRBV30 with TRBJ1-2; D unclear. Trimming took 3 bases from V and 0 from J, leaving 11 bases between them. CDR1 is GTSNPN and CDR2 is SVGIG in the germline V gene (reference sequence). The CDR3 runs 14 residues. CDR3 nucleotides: TGTGCCTGGAGCCTCCTCGGGACTAACTATGGCTACACCTTC. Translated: CAWSLLGTNYGYTF.

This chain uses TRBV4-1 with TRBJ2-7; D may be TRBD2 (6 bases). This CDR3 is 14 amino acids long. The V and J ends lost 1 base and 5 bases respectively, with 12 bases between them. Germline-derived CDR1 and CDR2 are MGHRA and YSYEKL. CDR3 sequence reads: CASSQGGAVNEQYF. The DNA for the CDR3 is TGCGCCAGCAGCCAAGGCGGGGCAGTCAACGAGCAGTACTTC.

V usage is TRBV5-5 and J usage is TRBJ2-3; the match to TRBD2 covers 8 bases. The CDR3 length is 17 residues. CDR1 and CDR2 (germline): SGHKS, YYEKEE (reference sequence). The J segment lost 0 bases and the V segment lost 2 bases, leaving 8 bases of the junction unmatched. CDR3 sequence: CASSLLTGGFSTDTQYF. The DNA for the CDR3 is TGTGCCAGCAGCTTACTCACGGGGGGGTTTAGCACAGATACGCAGTATTTT.